The rows below give T cell receptor beta chains drawn from one sample of a study of post-analysis software for immune sequencing data. TCRdb ran MiXCR on the PCR reads and lists one entry per CDR3 protein. The sample lists hundreds of thousands of distinct CDR3 sequences, roughly two fifths seen once, with around 1.7% in the top ten. Material for sequencing was blood. These TCRs come from a girl between 10 and 17 years old with multiple sclerosis. The CDR3 runs from the conserved cysteine through the conserved F or W. A D gene is named only where the DNA matches it firmly. Some rows mark clone size as missing; the rest say once, few, many or name a class of expanded clone.

>NA|NA|TRBJ2-2|TRBV6-5
TGTGCCTGCAGTAGGACATCGAACACCGGGGAGCTGTTTTTT
CACSRTSNTGELFF
>NA|TRBD1|TRBJ2-5|TRBV4-1
TGCGCCAGCAGCCAAGGAGGGGGCGCTTGGGAGACCCAGTACTTC
CASSQGGGAWETQYF
>NA|NA|TRBJ2-5|TRBV2
TGTGCCAGCAGTGATGATTTAGCGGAGGGAGTTTGGCCACGAGAGACCCAGTACTTC
CASSDDLAEGVWPRETQYF
>few|NA|TRBJ2-4|TRBV7-8
TGTGCCAGCAGCGCCAACAGGACCTTAAACATTCAGTACTTC
CASSANRTLNIQYF
>few|NA|TRBJ2-1|TRBV4-1
TGCGCCAGCAGCCAGCCAGGGAGGAGCTCCTACAATGAGCAGTTCTTC
CASSQPGRSSYNEQFF
>few|TRBD1|TRBJ2-7|TRBV29-1
TGCAGCGTCCGGACAGGGACAGACTCCTACGAGCAGTACTTC
CSVRTGTDSYEQYF
>NA|TRBD1|TRBJ1-1|TRBV12-3/TRBV12-4
TGTGCCAGCAGTTTAACCCGGACAGGGTATATACACACTGAAGCTTTCTTT
CASSLTRTGYIHTEAFF
>NA|TRBD1|TRBJ1-5|TRBV6-6
TGTGCCAGCAGAGGACAGGGGGCCTATCAGCCCCAGCATTTT
CASRGQGAYQPQHF
>few|TRBD2|TRBJ2-7|TRBV13
TGTGCCAGCAGCTTAGGCGGGGAGGGTCCTTCGTACGAGCAGTACTTC
CASSLGGEGPSYEQYF
>NA|TRBD1|TRBJ2-7|TRBV6-5
TGTGCCAGCAGTTGGACAGGGCATGCCGAGCAGTACTTC
CASSWTGHAEQYF
>few|TRBD2|TRBJ2-1|TRBV7-9
TGTGCCAGCAGCTCCTCCTGGCGGGAGTTCTACAATGAGCAGTTCTTC
CASSSSWREFYNEQFF
>NA|NA|TRBJ2-3|TRBV5-1
TGCGCCAGCAGCTTGGGAGGCTCCCGGAGGACAGATACGCAGTATTTT
CASSLGGSRRTDTQYF
>NA|NA|TRBJ2-1|TRBV11-3
TGTGCCAGCAGCTTAGAGTTCAGGGCCCGTAATGAGCAGTTCTTC
CASSLEFRARNEQFF
>NA|TRBD1|TRBJ1-4|TRBV7-8
TGTGCCAGCAGCGTACTTCAGGGGGCAGCCCCTGAAAAACTGTTTTTT
CASSVLQGAAPEKLFF
>NA|NA|TRBJ2-1|TRBV29-1
TGCAGCGTTTCGGGCTCTCGGATATACAATGAGCAGTTCTTC
CSVSGSRIYNEQFF
>NA|TRBD1|TRBJ2-4|TRBV27
TGTGCCAGCAGATCGACGAACAGGGGTCTAGCCAAAAACATTCAGTACTTC
CASRSTNRGLAKNIQYF
>NA|NA|TRBJ1-2|TRBV12-3/TRBV12-4
TGTGCCAGCAGTCCTACAATGCCGGGACGGAACTATGGCTACACCTTC
CASSPTMPGRNYGYTF
>NA|NA|TRBJ2-7|TRBV7-6
TGTGCCAGCAGCGTATCAGCTGGGCTTTCCTACGAGCAGTACTTC
CASSVSAGLSYEQYF
>few|NA|TRBJ2-1|TRBV5-1
TGCGCCAGCAGCTTCGGGGGGCGGGATGAGCAGTTCTTC
CASSFGGRDEQFF
>NA|TRBD2|TRBJ2-7|TRBV10-3
TGTGCCATCAGTGGACCCGGTCTAGCGGGATCTGGCGAGCAGTACTTC
CAISGPGLAGSGEQYF
>NA|NA|TRBJ2-3|TRBV7-9
TGTGCCAGCAGCACCTGGAACCTAGCCACGGATACGCAGTATTTT
CASSTWNLATDTQYF
>few|TRBD1|TRBJ1-5|TRBV7-2
TGTGCCAGCAGCTCCGGGACAGGGGGTCGGCAGCCCCAGCATTTT
CASSSGTGGRQPQHF
>NA|TRBD1|TRBJ2-1|TRBV2
TGTGCCAGCACCCTTAGGGGACAGGCAAATGAGCAGTTCTTC
CASTLRGQANEQFF
>NA|TRBD1|TRBJ2-3|TRBV4-1
TGCGCCAGCAGCCTACACGGGACAGGTAGCACAGATACGCAGTATTTT
CASSLHGTGSTDTQYF
>NA|NA|TRBJ1-1|TRBV7-2
TGTGCCAGCAGCTGGACTGAGAACACTGAAGCTTTCTTT
CASSWTENTEAFF
>NA|TRBD1|TRBJ2-7|TRBV29-1
TGCAGCGTTGGGGGACAGAACTACGAGCAGTACTTC
CSVGGQNYEQYF
>few|NA|TRBJ2-7|TRBV5-1
TGCGCCAGCAGCTTGGCGGGGGCCCCCGAGCAGTACTTC
CASSLAGAPEQYF
>few|TRBD1|TRBJ1-1|TRBV7-9
TGTGCCAGCAGCCACGGGACAGGTAGTTACACTGAAGCTTTCTTT
CASSHGTGSYTEAFF
>once|TRBD1|TRBJ1-2|TRBV7-9
TGTGCCAGCAGCCAGGATTGGACAGGGGACGGCTACACCTTC
CASSQDWTGDGYTF
>few|NA|TRBJ2-3|TRBV29-1
TGCAGCGTTGACCTCTTGGGCCGACAGGCCTTCACAGATACGCAGTATTTT
CSVDLLGRQAFTDTQYF
>few|TRBD1|TRBJ2-1|TRBV29-1
TGCAGCGTTTGGAGGCAGGGGGCCTCGGATGAGCAGTTCTTC
CSVWRQGASDEQFF
>NA|NA|TRBJ2-6|TRBV29-1
TGCAGCGTGTATGGGACTGGGGCCAACGTCCTGACTTTC
CSVYGTGANVLTF
>NA|TRBD1|TRBJ1-1|TRBV29-1
TGCAGCGTGACAGGGATTTACACTGAAGCTTTCTTT
CSVTGIYTEAFF
>NA|NA|TRBJ2-5|TRBV5-6
TGTGCCAGCAGCGAGAGGTCGACAGGACGCGCCCCAGAGACCCAGTACTTC
CASSERSTGRAPETQYF
>NA|TRBD2|TRBJ2-3|TRBV4-1
TGCGCCAGTAGCCAAGTAACCCTAGCGGGAACCACAGATACGCAGTATTTT
CASSQVTLAGTTDTQYF
>few|NA|TRBJ1-2|TRBV12-3/TRBV12-4
TGTGCCAGCAGTCCAGGCTGGGGGGGCTATGGCTACACCTTC
CASSPGWGGYGYTF